The source of this TCR beta chain is a study of identical twins (dated by TCRdb to 2016 to 2018). At the level of the whole study: To test whether fetal clonotypes persist, the study used deep sequencing on TCR alpha and beta repertoires from monozygotic twins, unrelated adults of various ages, and cord blood. Replicate twin experiments were performed at different times using different library preparation protocols to rule out contamination. Here is what the overall study found, with its caveats: Invariant T cells such as MAIT and iNKT could partly confound zero-insertion analyses, though diverse VJ usage argued against this for most clonotypes. Fewer insertions were carried by abundant cord blood beta clonotypes; a weaker similar trend was observed in young adult naive repertoires, while no such trend was observed in memory repertoires. Compared with coincidental sharing between unrelated individuals, an excess of low generation-probability sequences was observed among out-of-frame TCR alpha sequences shared between twins. Because the same donors could not be followed over many years, the conclusions depended on cross-sectional statistical analysis. In monozygotic twins, recombination models systematically underestimated out-of-frame TCR alpha sharing, but the models matched the sharing seen between unrelated individuals. A weaker excess of twin sharing was found in beta out-of-frame sequences because the signal-to-noise ratio was lowered by fewer shared sequences.

From its cysteine to its phenylalanine, the CDR3 spans 14 amino acids. Only the CDR3 region is kept as DNA, spanning 42 bases read in frame from base 1. Deletion took 3 bases off V and 4 bases off J, with a span of 12 bases between the germline ends. CDR1 and CDR2, looked up from the germline V gene, are SNHLY and FYNNEI. Only healthy Caucasian donors were included. Three pairs of female monozygotic twins, all aged roughly 18 to 29 years, were included in the twin cohort. Positive isolation kits from Invitrogen were used to isolate CD4+ and CD8+ T cell populations. As to this clonotype: There is no known antigen for this receptor. No per-base quality is available; no much larger clone lies one base away.

The library was generated by 5' RACE. The data were produced on an Illumina HiSeq 2000. Template switching introduced a universal primer binding site; the final cDNA contained a unique molecular identifier, enabling accurate counting of TCR cDNA molecules. Specific primers in the conserved constant-segment region were used to synthesize first-strand cDNA for the TCR alpha and beta chains. To control for contamination, every cDNA library carried two barcodes: a SMART-Mk sample barcode plus Illumina barcodes. TruSeq adapter sequences, together with Illumina sample barcodes, were added in two successive PCR steps. The Illumina HiSeq platform was used with custom primers to sequence TCR alpha and beta cDNA libraries. In the original analysis: Raw reads were processed with MiGEC to extract unique molecular identifiers, and MiXCR was used to determine CDR3 positions. Recombination models were inferred per individual with the repgenHMM and IGoR tools using an EM algorithm. The tcR package in R was used for shared clonotype analysis, with sharing normalized by the product of cloneset sizes. To study raw recombination free of thymic and clonal selection effects, out-of-frame nonproductive sequences were analyzed. The public sequencing data were trimmed at Q25 with fastp and processed into clonotypes with MiXCR by TCRdb, which kept only in-frame beta chains. Every CDR3 protein is listed once, alongside the most common genes and DNA of its rows. TCRdb's processing, not the study's, gives the V and J calls here. The table for this sample lists 270,000 or so distinct CDR3 sequences; around 8.8% of them were counted only once. Less than 4% of the sample is taken by the ten largest.

These data were likewise used in another study, on yellow fever vaccine responses in identical twins. The second study's authors report: According to the authors, in identical twins the way T cells responded to vaccination appeared partly convergent and partly personalized. The study precisely tracked vaccine-responding T cell clones in identical twins.

The sequence is built from TRBV2 and TRBJ1-2; the D gene is not confidently resolved. The clonotype originates from a woman aged 18 to 35 in good health. Source material: CD8+ T cells sorted from blood. The CDR3 here reads CASSDPSTSYGYTF. The DNA is as follows: TGTGCCAGCAGTGACCCCAGTACCTCCTATGGCTACACCTTC.